The clone carrying this TCR beta chain was counted a few times. The target antigen is unknown. Treatment of the sample: oral pan-JAK inhibitor, 5-10 mg twice daily. This specimen comes from a study of CD8+ T cells in alopecia areata. RNA extraction and reverse transcription yielded cDNA as sequencing template. Libraries were prepared by immunoSEQ multiplex PCR; TCRdb keeps only in-frame clonotypes and omits some of them. The sample yields some 190,000 clones, approximately 50% seen once. This CDR3 contains 11 residues. The germline gives CDR1 DFQATT, CDR2 SNEGSKA (reference sequence). V lost 3 bases to trimming and J lost 6 bases, with 6 bases between them. Study observations and caveats: Scalp clonality, along with expanded CD8+ clones among the top 100, was significantly decreased by tofacitinib.

The chain uses TRBV20-1 and TRBJ2-1; no definite D call. The sequenced sample was CD8+ T cells sorted from blood, obtained around week 54, from a patient treated with tofacitinib. The receptor was isolated from a human donor with alopecia areata. CDR3 nucleotides: TGCAGTGCTAGGAAGGGCAATGAGCAGTTCTTC. It codes for CSARKGNEQFF.